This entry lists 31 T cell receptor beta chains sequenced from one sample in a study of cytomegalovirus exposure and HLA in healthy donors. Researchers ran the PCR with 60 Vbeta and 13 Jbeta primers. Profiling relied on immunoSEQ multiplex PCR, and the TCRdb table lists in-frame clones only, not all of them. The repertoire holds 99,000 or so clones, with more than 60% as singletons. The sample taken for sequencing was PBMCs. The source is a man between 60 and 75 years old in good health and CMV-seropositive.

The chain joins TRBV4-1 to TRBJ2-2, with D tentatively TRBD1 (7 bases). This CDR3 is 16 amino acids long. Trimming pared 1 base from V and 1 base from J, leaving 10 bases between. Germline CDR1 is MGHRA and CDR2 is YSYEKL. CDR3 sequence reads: CASSQGRGLNTGELFF. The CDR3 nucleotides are TGCGCCAGCAGCCAAGGGAGGGGGCTGAACACCGGGGAGCTGTTTTTT.

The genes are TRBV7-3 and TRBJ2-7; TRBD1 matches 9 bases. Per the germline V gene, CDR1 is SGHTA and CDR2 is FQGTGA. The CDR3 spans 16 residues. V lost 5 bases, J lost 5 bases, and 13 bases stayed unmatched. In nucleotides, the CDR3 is TGTGCCAGCAGCCCTACCAGCGGACAGGGGATCCACGAGCAGTACTTC. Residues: CASSPTSGQGIHEQYF.

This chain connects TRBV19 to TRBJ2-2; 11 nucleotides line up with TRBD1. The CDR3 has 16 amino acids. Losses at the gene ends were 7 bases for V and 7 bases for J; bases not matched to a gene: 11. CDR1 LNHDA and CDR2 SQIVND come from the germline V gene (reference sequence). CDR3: CASNRDRGTKGGELFF. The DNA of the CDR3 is TGTGCCAGTAACCGGGACAGGGGGACTAAGGGCGGGGAGCTGTTTTTT.

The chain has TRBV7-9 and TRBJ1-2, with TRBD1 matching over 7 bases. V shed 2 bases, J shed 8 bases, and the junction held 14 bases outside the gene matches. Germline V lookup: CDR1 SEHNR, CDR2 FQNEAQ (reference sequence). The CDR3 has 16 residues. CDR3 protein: CASSLTRQGRRLGYTF. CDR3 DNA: TGTGCCAGCAGCTTAACAAGACAGGGTCGGCGTTTGGGCTACACCTTC. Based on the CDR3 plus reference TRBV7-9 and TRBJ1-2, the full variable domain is DTGVSQNPRHKITKRGQNVTFRCDPISEHNRLYWYRQTLGQGPEFLTYFQNEAQLEKSRLLSDRFSAERPKGSFSTLEIQRTEQGDSAMYLCASSLTRQGRRLGYTFGSGTRLTVV.

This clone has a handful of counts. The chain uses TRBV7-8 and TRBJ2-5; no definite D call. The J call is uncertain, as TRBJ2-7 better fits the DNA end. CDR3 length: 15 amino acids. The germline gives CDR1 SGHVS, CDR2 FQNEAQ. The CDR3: CASSLVPRGSYEQYF. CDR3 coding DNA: TGTGCCAGCAGCTTAGTCCCGCGCGGATCCTACGAGCAGTACTTC.

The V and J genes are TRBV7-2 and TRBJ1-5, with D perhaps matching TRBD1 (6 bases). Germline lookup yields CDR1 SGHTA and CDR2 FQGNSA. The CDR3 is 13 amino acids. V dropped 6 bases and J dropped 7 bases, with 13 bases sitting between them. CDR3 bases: TGTGCCAGCAGGCTGACAGGCGACCAGCCCCAGCATTTT. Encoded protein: CASRLTGDQPQHF.

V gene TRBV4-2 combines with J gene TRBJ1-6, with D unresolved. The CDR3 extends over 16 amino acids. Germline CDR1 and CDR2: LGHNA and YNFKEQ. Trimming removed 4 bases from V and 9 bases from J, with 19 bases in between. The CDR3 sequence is CASSPIQMLGVSPLHF. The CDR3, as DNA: TGTGCCAGCAGCCCTATCCAGATGCTCGGGGTTTCACCCCTCCACTTT.

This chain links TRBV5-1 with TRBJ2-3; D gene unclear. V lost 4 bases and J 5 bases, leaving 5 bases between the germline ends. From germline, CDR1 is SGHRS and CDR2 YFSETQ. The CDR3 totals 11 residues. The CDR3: CASSVGDTQYF. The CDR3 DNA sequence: TGCGCCAGCAGCGTCGGAGATACGCAGTATTTT.

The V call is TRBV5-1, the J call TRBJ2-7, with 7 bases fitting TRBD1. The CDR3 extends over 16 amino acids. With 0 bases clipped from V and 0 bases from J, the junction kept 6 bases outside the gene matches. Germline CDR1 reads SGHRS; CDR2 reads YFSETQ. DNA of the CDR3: TGCGCCAGCAGCTTGGGGGCCAGGGGGACCTCCTACGAGCAGTACTTC. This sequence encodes CASSLGARGTSYEQYF.

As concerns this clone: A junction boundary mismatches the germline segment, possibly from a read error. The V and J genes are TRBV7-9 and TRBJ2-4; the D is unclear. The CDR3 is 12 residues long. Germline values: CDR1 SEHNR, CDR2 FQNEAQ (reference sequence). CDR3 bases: TGTTCCAGCAGCGATGACACCAACATTCAGTACTTC. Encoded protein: CSSSDDTNIQYF.

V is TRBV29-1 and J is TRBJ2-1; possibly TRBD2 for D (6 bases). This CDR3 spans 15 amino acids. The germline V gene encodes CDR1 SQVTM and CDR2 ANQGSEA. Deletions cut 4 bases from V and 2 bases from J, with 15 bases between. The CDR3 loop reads CSVAGLERAYNEQFF. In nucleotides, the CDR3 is TGCAGCGTTGCGGGACTTGAGCGCGCCTACAATGAGCAGTTCTTC.

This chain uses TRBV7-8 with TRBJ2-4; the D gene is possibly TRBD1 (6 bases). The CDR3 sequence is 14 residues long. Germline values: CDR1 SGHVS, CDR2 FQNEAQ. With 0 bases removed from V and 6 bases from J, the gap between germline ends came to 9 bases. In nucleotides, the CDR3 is TGTGCCAGCAGCTTAGCTTGGACAGCAAACATTCAGTACTTC. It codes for CASSLAWTANIQYF.

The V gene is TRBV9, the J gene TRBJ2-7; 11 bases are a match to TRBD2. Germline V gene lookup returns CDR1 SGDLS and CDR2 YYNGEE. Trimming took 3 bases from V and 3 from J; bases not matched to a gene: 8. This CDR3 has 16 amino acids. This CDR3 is CASSEYGTSGFYEQYF. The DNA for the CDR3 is TGTGCCAGCAGCGAGTACGGGACTAGCGGTTTCTACGAGCAGTACTTC.

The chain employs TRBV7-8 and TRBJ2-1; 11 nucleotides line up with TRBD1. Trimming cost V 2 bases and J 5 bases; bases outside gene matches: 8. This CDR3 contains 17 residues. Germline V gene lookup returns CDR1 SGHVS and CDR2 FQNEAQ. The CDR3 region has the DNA TGTGCCAGCAGCTTACGAGCCGGGACAGGGGGTCACAATGAGCAGTTCTTC. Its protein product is CASSLRAGTGGHNEQFF.

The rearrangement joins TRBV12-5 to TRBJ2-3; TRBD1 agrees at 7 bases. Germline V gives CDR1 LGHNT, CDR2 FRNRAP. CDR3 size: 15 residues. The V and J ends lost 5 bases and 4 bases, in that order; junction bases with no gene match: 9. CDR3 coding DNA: TGTGCTAGTGGTATCGACAGGGATGGGGCAGATACGCAGTATTTT. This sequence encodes CASGIDRDGADTQYF.

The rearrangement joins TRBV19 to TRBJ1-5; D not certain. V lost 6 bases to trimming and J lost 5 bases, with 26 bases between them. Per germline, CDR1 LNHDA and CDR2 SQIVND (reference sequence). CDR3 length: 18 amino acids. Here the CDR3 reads CASSHTSLQAVRYQPQHF. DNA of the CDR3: TGTGCCAGTAGCCACACATCCTTGCAGGCAGTGAGATATCAGCCCCAGCATTTT.

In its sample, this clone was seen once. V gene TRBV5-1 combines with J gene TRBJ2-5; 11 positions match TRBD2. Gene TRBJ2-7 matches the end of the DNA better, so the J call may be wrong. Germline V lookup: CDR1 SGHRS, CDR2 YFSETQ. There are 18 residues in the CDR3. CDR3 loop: CASSSGSLSGGASYEQYF. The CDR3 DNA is TGCGCCAGCAGCTCGGGCTCCCTTAGCGGGGGGGCCTCCTACGAGCAGTACTTC.

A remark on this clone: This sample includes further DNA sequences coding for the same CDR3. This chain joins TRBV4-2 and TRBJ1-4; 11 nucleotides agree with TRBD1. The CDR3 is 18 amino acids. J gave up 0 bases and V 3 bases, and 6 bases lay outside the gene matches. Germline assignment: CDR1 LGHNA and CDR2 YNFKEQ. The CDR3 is CASSQDGTGGATNEKLFF. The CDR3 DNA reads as TGTGCCAGCAGCCAGGATGGGACAGGGGGGGCAACTAATGAAAAACTGTTTTTT.

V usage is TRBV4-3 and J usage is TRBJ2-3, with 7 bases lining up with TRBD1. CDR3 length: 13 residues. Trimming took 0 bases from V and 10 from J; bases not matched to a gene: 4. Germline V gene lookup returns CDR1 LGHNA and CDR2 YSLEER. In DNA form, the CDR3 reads TGCGCCAGCAGCCAAGATGGGACAGCAGCGCAGTATTTT. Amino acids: CASSQDGTAAQYF.

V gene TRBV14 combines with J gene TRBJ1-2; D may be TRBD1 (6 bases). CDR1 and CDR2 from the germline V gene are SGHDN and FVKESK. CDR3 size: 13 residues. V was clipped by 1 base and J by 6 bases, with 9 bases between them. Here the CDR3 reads CASSQAGADGYTF. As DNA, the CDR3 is TGTGCCAGCAGCCAAGCAGGGGCTGATGGCTACACCTTC. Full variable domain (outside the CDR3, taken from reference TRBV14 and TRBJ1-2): EAGVTQFPSHSVIEKGQTVTLRCDPISGHDNLYWYRRVMGKEIKFLLHFVKESKQDESGMPNNRFLAERTGGTYSTLKVQPAELEDSGVYFCASSQAGADGYTFGSGTRLTVV.

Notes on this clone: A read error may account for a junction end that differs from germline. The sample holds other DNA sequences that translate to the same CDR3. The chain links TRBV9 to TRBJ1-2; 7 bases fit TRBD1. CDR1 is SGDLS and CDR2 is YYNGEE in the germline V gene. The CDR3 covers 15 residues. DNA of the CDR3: TGTGCCAGCAGCGGCCCCAGGGGGATTGCGGGGGGCTACACTTTC. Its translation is CASSGPRGIAGGYTF.

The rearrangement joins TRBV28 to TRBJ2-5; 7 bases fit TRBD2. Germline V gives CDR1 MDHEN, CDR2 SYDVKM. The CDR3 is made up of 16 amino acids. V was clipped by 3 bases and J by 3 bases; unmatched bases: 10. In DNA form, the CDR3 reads TGTGCCAGCAGTTTCCCTCAAGCGGGGACTAAAGAGACCCAGTACTTC. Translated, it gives CASSFPQAGTKETQYF.

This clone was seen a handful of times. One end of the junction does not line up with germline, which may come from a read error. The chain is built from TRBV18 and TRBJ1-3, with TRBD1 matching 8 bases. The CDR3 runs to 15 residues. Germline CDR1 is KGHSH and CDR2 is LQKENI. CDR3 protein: CASSPLTGAGNAIYF. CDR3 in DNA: TGTGCCAGCTCACCACTGACAGGGGCTGGAAACGCCATATATTTT.

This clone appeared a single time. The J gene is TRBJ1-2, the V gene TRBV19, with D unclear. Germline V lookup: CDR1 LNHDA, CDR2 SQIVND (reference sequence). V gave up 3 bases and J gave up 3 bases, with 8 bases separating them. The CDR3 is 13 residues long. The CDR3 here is CASSMRGDYGYTF. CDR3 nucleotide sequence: TGTGCCAGTAGTATGAGAGGAGACTATGGCTACACCTTC.

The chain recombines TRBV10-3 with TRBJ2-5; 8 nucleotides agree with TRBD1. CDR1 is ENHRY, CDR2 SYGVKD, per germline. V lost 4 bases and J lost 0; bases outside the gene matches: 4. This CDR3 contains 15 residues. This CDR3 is CAISAGQGHQETQYF. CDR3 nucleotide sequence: TGTGCCATCAGTGCTGGACAGGGACACCAAGAGACCCAGTACTTC.

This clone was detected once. For the CDR3, the DNA is TGTGCCAGCAGCCACTCGGGGGGACAGGCCTACACCGGGGAGCTGTTTTTT. Translation: CASSHSGGQAYTGELFF. V gene TRBV7-8 combines with J gene TRBJ2-2; D possibly corresponds to TRBD1 (8 bases). V lost 5 bases to trimming and J lost 3 bases, with 19 bases between them. Germline V gene sequence: CDR1 SGHVS, CDR2 FQNEAQ. The CDR3 contains 17 residues.

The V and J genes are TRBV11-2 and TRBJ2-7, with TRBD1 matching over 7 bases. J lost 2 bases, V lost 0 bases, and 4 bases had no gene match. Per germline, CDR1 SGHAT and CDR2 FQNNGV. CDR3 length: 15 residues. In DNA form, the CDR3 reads TGTGCCAGCAGCTTAGAAGGGACAGCCGCCTACGAGCAGTACTTC. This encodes CASSLEGTAAYEQYF.

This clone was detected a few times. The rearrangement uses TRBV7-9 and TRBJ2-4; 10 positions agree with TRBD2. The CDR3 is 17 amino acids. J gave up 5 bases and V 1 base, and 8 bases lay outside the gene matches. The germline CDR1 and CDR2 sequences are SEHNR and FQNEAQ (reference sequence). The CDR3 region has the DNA TGTGCCAGCAGCTTAGGTTTCGGGACTAGCGACCAAAACATTCAGTACTTC. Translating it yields CASSLGFGTSDQNIQYF.

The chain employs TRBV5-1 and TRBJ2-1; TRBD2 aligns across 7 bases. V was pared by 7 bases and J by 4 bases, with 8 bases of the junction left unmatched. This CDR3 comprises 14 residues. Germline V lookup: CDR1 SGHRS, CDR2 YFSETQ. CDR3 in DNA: TGCGCCAGCGTCCGGGGGGAGGGATACAATGAGCAGTTCTTC. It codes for CASVRGEGYNEQFF.

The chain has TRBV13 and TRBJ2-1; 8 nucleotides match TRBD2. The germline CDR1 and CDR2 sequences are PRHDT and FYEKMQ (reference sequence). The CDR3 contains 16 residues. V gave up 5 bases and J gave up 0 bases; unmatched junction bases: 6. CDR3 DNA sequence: TGTGCCAGCAGCCCCCGACGGGGGGGCTCCTACAATGAGCAGTTCTTC. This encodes CASSPRRGGSYNEQFF.

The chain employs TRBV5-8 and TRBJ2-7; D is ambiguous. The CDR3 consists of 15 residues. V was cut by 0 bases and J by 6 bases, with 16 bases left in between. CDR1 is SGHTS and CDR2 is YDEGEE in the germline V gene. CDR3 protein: CASSLGSMRSSEQYF. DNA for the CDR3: TGTGCCAGCAGCTTGGGCTCTATGAGGAGTAGCGAGCAGTACTTC.